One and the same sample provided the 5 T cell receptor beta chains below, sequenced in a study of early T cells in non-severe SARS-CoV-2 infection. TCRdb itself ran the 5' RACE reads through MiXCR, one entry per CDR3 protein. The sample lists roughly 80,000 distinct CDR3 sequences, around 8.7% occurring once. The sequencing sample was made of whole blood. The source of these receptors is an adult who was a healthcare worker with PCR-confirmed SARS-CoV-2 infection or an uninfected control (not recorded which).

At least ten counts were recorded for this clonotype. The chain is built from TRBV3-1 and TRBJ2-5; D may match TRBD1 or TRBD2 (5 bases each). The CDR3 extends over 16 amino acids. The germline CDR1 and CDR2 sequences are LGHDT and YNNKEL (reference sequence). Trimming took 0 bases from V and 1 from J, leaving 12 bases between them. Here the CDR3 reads CASSQDRLRGQETQYF. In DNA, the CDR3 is TGTGCCAGCAGCCAAGACAGACTGAGGGGCCAAGAGACCCAGTACTTC.

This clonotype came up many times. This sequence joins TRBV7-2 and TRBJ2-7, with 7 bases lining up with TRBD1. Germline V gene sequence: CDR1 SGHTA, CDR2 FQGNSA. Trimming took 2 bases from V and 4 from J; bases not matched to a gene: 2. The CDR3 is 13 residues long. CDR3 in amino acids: CASSLKGAYEQYF. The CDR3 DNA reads TGTGCCAGCAGCTTAAAGGGGGCGTACGAGCAGTACTTC.

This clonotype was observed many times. The CDR3 loop is CASSQVSGNYGYTF. The CDR3 coding sequence is TGTGCCAGCAGCCAAGTAAGCGGGAACTATGGCTACACCTTC. The chain combines TRBV3-1 with TRBJ1-2; D not resolved. The germline gives CDR1 LGHDT, CDR2 YNNKEL (reference sequence). The CDR3 is 14 amino acids. Trimming pared 1 base from V and 2 bases from J, leaving 8 bases between.

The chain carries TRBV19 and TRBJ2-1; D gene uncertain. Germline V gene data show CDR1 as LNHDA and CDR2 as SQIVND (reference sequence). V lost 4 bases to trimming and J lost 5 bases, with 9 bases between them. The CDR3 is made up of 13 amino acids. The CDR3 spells CASSTNSNNEQFF. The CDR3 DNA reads TGTGCCAGTAGTACCAACAGCAACAATGAGCAGTTCTTC.

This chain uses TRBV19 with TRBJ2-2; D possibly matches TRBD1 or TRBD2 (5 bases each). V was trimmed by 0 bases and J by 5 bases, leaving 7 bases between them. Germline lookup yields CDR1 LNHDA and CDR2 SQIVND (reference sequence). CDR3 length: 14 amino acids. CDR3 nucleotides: TGTGCCAGTAGTATAGATGGGGGTACCGGGGAGCTGTTTTTT. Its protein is CASSIDGGTGELFF.